These 18 T cell receptor beta chains came from one sample sequenced in a study of regulatory T cells in long-lasting Graves disease. Construction of TCR beta libraries relied on iRepertoire HTBI primers and on Arm-PCR targeting CDR3 regions. A single record per CDR3 protein comes from TCRdb applying MiXCR to the multiplex PCR reads. Among roughly 420,000 distinct CDR3 sequences listed, less than 15% were seen once. Time point here: newly diagnosed GD, antithyroid drugs for less than 3 months. Generation of the TCR library employed RNA extracted from PBMCs. In addition, the sample was reused for a study of T cells in Graves' hyperthyroidism and ophthalmopathy.

The sample consisted of peripheral blood mononuclear cells (PBMCs), taken at new diagnosis, from a patient treated with antithyroid drugs. The receptors come from a woman between 45 and 65 years old with Graves disease.

This clonotype was counted many times. The V gene is TRBV11-3, the J gene TRBJ2-1; D is ambiguous. Trimming shortened V by 3 bases and J by 7 bases, and 13 bases separated the two germline ends. This CDR3 is built from 14 residues. Germline V gene lookup returns CDR1 SGHNT and CDR2 YENEEA. For the CDR3, the DNA is TGTGCCAGCAGCTTCTCGGAGCGTCCTAATGAGCAGTTCTTC. Encoded protein: CASSFSERPNEQFF.

Remarks on this clonotype: This may arise from a read error, as a much more abundant clone is one base away. The chain carries TRBV20-1 and TRBJ2-1, with 9 bases aligning to TRBD2. The CDR3 has 14 residues. Germline assignment: CDR1 DFQATT and CDR2 SNEGSKA (reference sequence). CDR3 loop: CGARRSGRGNEQFF. CDR3 DNA sequence: TGCGGTGCTAGGCGTAGCGGGAGAGGCAATGAGCAGTTCTTC.

This clonotype was observed many times. The rearrangement uses TRBV12-3 or TRBV12-4 and TRBJ2-1; D could derive from TRBD1 or TRBD2 (5 bases each). Trimming removed 4 bases at V and 0 bases at J, with 13 bases between. This CDR3 contains 16 residues. This chain's CDR3 is CASSSLSRGSYNEQFF. The CDR3 nucleotides are TGTGCCAGCAGTTCCCTATCGAGGGGCTCCTACAATGAGCAGTTCTTC.

This clonotype was seen a few times. This may come from a read error, since a much larger clone is one base off. The chain carries TRBV29-1 and TRBJ2-1; 11 bases map to TRBD2. CDR3 size: 17 residues. Germline V gene sequence: CDR1 SQVTM, CDR2 ANQGSEA. The CDR3 protein is CSVTLAGGLSSYNEQLF. The CDR3 nucleotides are TGCAGCGTGACGCTAGCGGGAGGCCTCTCGTCCTACAATGAGCAGCTCTTC.

In this sample, this clonotype turned up a few times. This chain uses TRBV30 with TRBJ2-1; D possibly corresponds to TRBD2 (5 bases). The CDR3 runs 13 residues. The germline V and J ends were trimmed by 4 bases and 9 bases, with 16 bases remaining between them. Germline values: CDR1 GTSNPN, CDR2 SVGIG (reference sequence). CDR3 residues: CAWTYGLVGEQFF. The CDR3 DNA is TGTGCCTGGACCTACGGACTGGTCGGTGAGCAGTTCTTC.

The V call is TRBV12-3 or TRBV12-4, the J call TRBJ1-5, with D maybe TRBD1 (6 bases). The V gene lost 8 bases and the J gene lost 8 bases, with 19 bases spanning the gap. The CDR3 length is 14 residues. The CDR3 region has the DNA TGTGCCAGCTCGAAGCCGGGGGGCTTGGAGCCCCAGCATTTT. Translated: CASSKPGGLEPQHF.

This rearrangement joins TRBV11-2 to TRBJ2-7; TRBD2 matches 12 bases. Losses at the gene ends were 2 bases for V and 0 bases for J; bases not matched to a gene: 8. CDR1 is SGHAT, CDR2 FQNNGV, per germline. The CDR3 is 18 amino acids. The CDR3: CASSLSRTSGNLSYEQYF. The CDR3 nucleotides read TGTGCCAGCAGCTTATCAAGGACTAGCGGGAATCTCTCCTACGAGCAGTACTTC. Drawing the rest from reference TRBV11-2 and TRBJ2-7, the complete variable domain is EAGVAQSPRYKIIEKRQSVAFWCNPISGHATLYWYQQILGQGPKLLIQFQNNGVVDDSQLPKDRFSAERLKGVDSTLKIQPAKLEDSAVYLCASSLSRTSGNLSYEQYFGPGTRLTVT.

In this sample, this clonotype turned up once. The gene calls are TRBV18 and TRBJ2-5, with 11 bases lining up with TRBD2. The V gene's germline CDR1 is KGHSH and CDR2 LQKENI. The CDR3 totals 16 residues. V was clipped by 0 bases and J by 2 bases; unmatched bases: 2. CDR3 coding DNA: TGTGCCAGCTCACCACCGGGACTAGCGGAACAAGAGACCCAGTACTTC. Translation gives CASSPPGLAEQETQYF.

This clonotype was recorded many times. The rearrangement uses TRBV30 and TRBJ1-1; unclear D gene. V was pared by 0 bases and J by 1 base, with 9 bases between. The length of the CDR3 is 14 residues. CDR1 is GTSNPN, CDR2 SVGIG, per germline (reference sequence). The CDR3 reads CAWSVLRSNTEAFF. As DNA, the CDR3 is TGTGCCTGGAGTGTACTCCGGTCGAACACTGAAGCTTTCTTT.

Concerning this clonotype: A much larger clone differs by one base, so this may be a read error. Without the conserved terminal phenylalanine or tryptophan, this CDR3 likely stems from a read error. The chain recombines TRBV3-1 with TRBJ2-7; D remains unclear. The length of the CDR3 is 14 residues. V was pared by 1 base and J by 0 bases, with 7 bases between. CDR1 is LGHDT, CDR2 YNNKEL, per germline (reference sequence). As DNA, the CDR3 is TGTGCCAGCAGCCAAGTCGGCTTCTCCTACGAGCAGTACTGC. It specifies CASSQVGFSYEQYC.

The J gene is TRBJ2-3, the V gene TRBV5-1; unclear D gene. This CDR3 is built from 14 residues. Germline V gene sequence: CDR1 SGHRS, CDR2 YFSETQ. Trimming stripped 0 bases from V and 2 bases from J, with 7 bases between. The DNA for the CDR3 is TGCGCCAGCAGCTTGGAATATCCCACAGATACGCAGTATTTT. This gives the protein CASSLEYPTDTQYF.

This clonotype was counted between two and nine times. The rearrangement joins TRBV27 to TRBJ1-6; TRBD1 aligns across 7 bases. The CDR3 is 16 residues long. V was pared by 5 bases and J by 6 bases, with 10 bases of the junction left unmatched. Germline CDR1 and CDR2: MNHEY and SMNVEV (reference sequence). The CDR3, as DNA: TGTGCCAGCAGTCTTGACAGGGCCGAGGTTAATTCACCCCTCCACTTT. Translation gives CASSLDRAEVNSPLHF.

V gene TRBV19 combines with J gene TRBJ2-7; 9 bases are shared with TRBD1. The germline gives CDR1 LNHDA, CDR2 SQIVND (reference sequence). This CDR3 comprises 15 residues. Germline trimming cut 6 bases from V and 1 base from J; bases unmatched to any gene: 7. The CDR3 sequence is CASREGQGSSYEQYF. DNA of the CDR3: TGTGCCAGTAGAGAAGGACAGGGGTCGTCCTACGAGCAGTACTTC. The variable domain in full, with the rest retrieved from reference TRBV19 and TRBJ2-7, is DGGITQSPKYLFRKEGQNVTLSCEQNLNHDAMYWYRQDPGQGLRLIYYSQIVNDFQKGDIAEGYSVSREKKESFPLTVTSAQKNPTAFYLCASREGQGSSYEQYFGPGTRLTVT.

Ten or more counts support this clonotype. CDR3 in DNA: TGTGCCAGCACTCCAGGGTTGAACACTGAAGCTTTCTTT. Encoded protein: CASTPGLNTEAFF. This rearrangement joins TRBV6-1 to TRBJ1-1; possible D gene TRBD1, 5 bases. Trimming removed 7 bases from V and 0 bases from J, with 9 bases in between. The length of the CDR3 is 13 residues. Germline V CDR1 and CDR2: MNHNS, SASEGT.

This clonotype was recorded many times. V usage is TRBV30 and J usage is TRBJ1-2; D unclear. CDR3 length equals 12 residues. CDR1 is GTSNPN, CDR2 SVGIG, per germline (reference sequence). V gave up 0 bases and J gave up 8 bases, with 10 bases separating them. The CDR3 reads CAWSVRYQGYTF. CDR3 nucleotide sequence: TGTGCCTGGAGTGTACGTTACCAAGGCTACACCTTC.

The chain uses TRBV19 and TRBJ1-1; D unresolved. Trimming took 7 bases from V and 0 from J, leaving 9 bases between them. CDR1 and CDR2 from the germline V gene are LNHDA and SQIVND (reference sequence). CDR3 length: 13 amino acids. The CDR3 region is CASTPSLNTEAFF. Here the CDR3 DNA reads TGTGCCAGTACTCCTTCACTGAACACTGAAGCTTTCTTT.

For this clonotype: An end of the junction does not agree with germline; a read error may underlie this. The chain couples TRBV6-1 to TRBJ2-7, with D perhaps TRBD1 or TRBD2 (5 bases each). The CDR3 spans 15 residues. Germline V lookup: CDR1 MNHNS, CDR2 SASEGT. This CDR3 is CASSGDPVPQYGQYF. The DNA for the CDR3 is TGTGCCAGCAGTGGGGACCCCGTCCCTCAATACGGGCAGTACTTC.

About this clonotype itself: This clone may be a read error of a much larger clone one base away. Here the CDR3 reads CASSSATGKETQYF. CDR3 DNA sequence: TGTGCCAGCAGCTCGGCAACAGGGAAAGAGACCCAGTACTTC. This rearrangement joins TRBV28 to TRBJ2-5; tentative D call: TRBD1 (6 bases). The ends were cut back, 6 bases at V and 3 bases at J, with 14 bases in the middle. The CDR3 covers 14 residues. Germline lookup yields CDR1 MDHEN and CDR2 SYDVKM.